Shown below are 3 T cell receptor beta chains from a single sample sequenced in a study of blood T cell repertoires in COVID-19. Method: immunoSEQ multiplex PCR; TCRdb's copy keeps in-frame clones and lacks some. The table records a few hundred thousand clones, around 87% of them present only once. Sequenced input: peripheral blood. These receptors all come from a man in his sixties with acute or convalescent COVID-19.

V and J are TRBV7-2 and TRBJ2-1; D unresolved. V lost 4 bases and J lost 0, with 7 bases in between. The germline V gene has CDR1 SGHTA and CDR2 FQGNSA. The CDR3 spans 14 residues. The CDR3 region is CASSSQISYNEQFF. CDR3 DNA sequence: TGTGCCAGCAGCTCACAGATCTCCTACAATGAGCAGTTCTTC. The full variable domain, rest sourced from reference TRBV7-2 and TRBJ2-1, is GAGVSQSPSNKVTEKGKDVELRCDPISGHTALYWYRQSLGQGLEFLIYFQGNSAPDKSGLPSDRFSAERTGGSVSTLTIQRTQQEDSAVYLCASSSQISYNEQFFGPGTRLTVL.

This clone was found a few times. The chain employs TRBV3-1 (or the pseudogene TRBV3-2) and TRBJ2-7; D call uncertain. The length of the CDR3 is 16 residues. Trimming pared 4 bases from V and 3 bases from J, leaving 19 bases between. CDR1 is LGHDT and CDR2 is YNNKEL in the germline V gene (reference sequence). The CDR3 spells CASSLSRRAPNYEQYF. The CDR3 nucleotides read TGTGCCAGCAGCCTTTCGCGGCGTGCACCAAACTACGAGCAGTACTTC.

The chain employs TRBV12-3 or TRBV12-4 and TRBJ1-3; no reliable D call. V was shortened by 4 bases and J by 0 bases, with 4 bases between the two germline ends. The CDR3 covers 13 residues. Written as DNA, the CDR3 is TGTGCCAGCAGTTCGTCCTCTGGAAACACCATATATTTT. It specifies CASSSSSGNTIYF.